Below, one T cell receptor beta chain is given with its context. Its target is not known. The sample comes from a study of cytomegalovirus exposure and HLA in healthy donors. Findings and limits, study-wide: The study designated about 180 TCR beta chains cytomegalovirus-associated. Among TCR beta chains of equal frequency, HLA-associated ones were more clonally expanded in a later analysis. Being productive about 87% or about 30% of the time was typical of most TCR beta V segments in an earlier analysis. There were some V segments, including TRBV6-2 and TRBV6-3, excluded as indistinguishable.

The PCR employed 60 Vbeta primers together with 13 Jbeta primers. Assay: immunoSEQ multiplex PCR; the TCRdb copy retains only in-frame clones and omits some. Across under 95,000 clones, the top ten clones capture 3.5% to 4% of the sample. CDR1 and CDR2 (germline): SGHDN, FVKESK. This CDR3 has 15 amino acids. Between the trimmed V and J ends, which lost 0 bases and 1 base, there was a span of 6 bases. The V and J genes are TRBV14 and TRBJ2-2, with unresolved D. This sequence originates from a man between 18 and 35 years old in good health and CMV-seropositive. What was sequenced was PBMCs. CDR3 protein: CASSQDVRNTGELFF. The CDR3 bases are TGTGCCAGCAGCCAAGATGTCCGGAACACCGGGGAGCTGTTTTTT.